This record covers a single TCR beta chain. CDR3 length equals 17 residues. V was clipped by 4 bases and J by 3 bases, with 21 bases between them. Looked up from germline, CDR1 is SGHKS and CDR2 is YYEKEE (reference sequence). Generated by immunoSEQ multiplex PCR, the TCRdb table keeps only in-frame clones and is missing some. This table has roughly 670,000 clones, 70% to 90% appearing once. These data are taken from a study of blood T cell repertoires in COVID-19. The receptor's source is a woman between 18 and 30 years old with acute or convalescent COVID-19. V usage is TRBV5-5 and J usage is TRBJ2-3; no definite D call. Sequencing used peripheral blood. The CDR3 DNA reads TGTGCCAGCAGCCCTATCCTACCCAGCGCTGGGACAGATACGCAGTATTTT. The encoded protein is CASSPILPSAGTDTQYF.